Each of the 5 T cell receptor beta chains below was sequenced from the same sample in a study of blood T cell repertoires in COVID-19. TCRdb's table, derived via immunoSEQ multiplex PCR, lists solely in-frame clones and lacks some. The sample shows 250,000 to 300,000 clones, approximately 83% of them seen only once. Material for sequencing was peripheral blood. The receptors derive from a woman between 70 and 85 years old with acute or convalescent COVID-19.

The chain joins TRBV5-6 to TRBJ1-5, with 12 nucleotides matching TRBD1. Germline trimming cut 4 bases from V and 3 bases from J; bases unmatched to any gene: 5. The CDR3 consists of 16 residues. Germline V gives CDR1 SGHDT, CDR2 YYEEEE. CDR3 sequence: CASSRGTGGYNQPQHF. The CDR3 DNA follows: TGTGCCAGCAGCAGAGGGACAGGGGGCTACAATCAGCCCCAGCATTTT. The full variable domain, rest sourced from reference TRBV5-6 and TRBJ1-5, is DAGVTQSPTHLIKTRGQQVTLRCSPKSGHDTVSWYQQALGQGPQFIFQYYEEEERQRGNFPDRFSGHQFPNYSSELNVNALLLGDSALYLCASSRGTGGYNQPQHFGDGTRLSIL.

The table lists this clone with a few counts. V usage is TRBV9 and J usage is TRBJ2-5; 7 nucleotides line up with TRBD1. The CDR3 sequence is 15 residues long. V lost 0 bases and J lost 2; bases outside the gene matches: 4. Looked up from germline, CDR1 is SGDLS and CDR2 is YYNGEE. Written as DNA, the CDR3 is TGTGCCAGCAGCGTAGGGGGACAGAATCAAGAGACCCAGTACTTC. It yields the protein CASSVGGQNQETQYF.

The chain links TRBV20-1 to TRBJ2-7; TRBD1 matches 8 bases. There are 11 residues in the CDR3. CDR1 is DFQATT, CDR2 SNEGSKA, per germline (reference sequence). Losses at the gene ends were 6 bases for V and 3 bases for J; bases not matched to a gene: 1. The CDR3 is CSAGQGYEQYF. The CDR3 DNA is TGCAGTGCAGGACAGGGCTACGAGCAGTACTTC.

This rearrangement joins TRBV30 to TRBJ2-7; D call uncertain. V was trimmed by 0 bases and J by 3 bases, leaving 18 bases between them. The germline V gene encodes CDR1 GTSNPN and CDR2 SVGIG (reference sequence). The CDR3 runs 16 residues. The CDR3 DNA reads TGTGCCTGGAGTGTAAGCCAGCGCAAGGAGAGCTACGAGCAGTACTTC. It translates to CAWSVSQRKESYEQYF. Looking up the rest from reference TRBV30 and TRBJ2-7 gives the full variable domain: SQTIHQWPATLVQPVGSPLSLECTVEGTSNPNLYWYRQAAGRGLQLLFYSVGIGQISSEVPQNLSASRPQDRQFILSSKKLLLSDSGFYLCAWSVSQRKESYEQYFGPGTRLTVT.

The rearrangement uses TRBV6-6 and TRBJ2-4; a possible D gene is TRBD2 (6 bases). Trimming left V 6 bases short and J 5 bases short, with 17 bases between. Germline CDR1 MNHNY, CDR2 SVGAGI (reference sequence). The CDR3 extends over 15 amino acids. The CDR3, as DNA: TGTGCCAGCAGCTACGACGGGAGCCTCCAAAACATTCAGTACTTC. It codes for CASSYDGSLQNIQYF.